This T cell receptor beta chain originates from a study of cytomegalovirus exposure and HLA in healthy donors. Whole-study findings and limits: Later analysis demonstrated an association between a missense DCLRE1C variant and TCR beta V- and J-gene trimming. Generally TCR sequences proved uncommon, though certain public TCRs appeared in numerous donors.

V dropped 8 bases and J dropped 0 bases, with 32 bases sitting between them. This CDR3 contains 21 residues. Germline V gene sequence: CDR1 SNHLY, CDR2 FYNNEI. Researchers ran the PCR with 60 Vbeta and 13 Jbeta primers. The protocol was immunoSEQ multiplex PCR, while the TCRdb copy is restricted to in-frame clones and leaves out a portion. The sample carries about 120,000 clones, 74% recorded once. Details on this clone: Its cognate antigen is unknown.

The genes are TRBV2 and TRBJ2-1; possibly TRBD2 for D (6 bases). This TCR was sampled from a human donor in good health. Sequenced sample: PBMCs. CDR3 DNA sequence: TGTGCCAGCCGGAGGAGCCCGGGACTCCCGGGACCCCAGGGCTCCTACAATGAGCAGTTCTTC. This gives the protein CASRRSPGLPGPQGSYNEQFF.